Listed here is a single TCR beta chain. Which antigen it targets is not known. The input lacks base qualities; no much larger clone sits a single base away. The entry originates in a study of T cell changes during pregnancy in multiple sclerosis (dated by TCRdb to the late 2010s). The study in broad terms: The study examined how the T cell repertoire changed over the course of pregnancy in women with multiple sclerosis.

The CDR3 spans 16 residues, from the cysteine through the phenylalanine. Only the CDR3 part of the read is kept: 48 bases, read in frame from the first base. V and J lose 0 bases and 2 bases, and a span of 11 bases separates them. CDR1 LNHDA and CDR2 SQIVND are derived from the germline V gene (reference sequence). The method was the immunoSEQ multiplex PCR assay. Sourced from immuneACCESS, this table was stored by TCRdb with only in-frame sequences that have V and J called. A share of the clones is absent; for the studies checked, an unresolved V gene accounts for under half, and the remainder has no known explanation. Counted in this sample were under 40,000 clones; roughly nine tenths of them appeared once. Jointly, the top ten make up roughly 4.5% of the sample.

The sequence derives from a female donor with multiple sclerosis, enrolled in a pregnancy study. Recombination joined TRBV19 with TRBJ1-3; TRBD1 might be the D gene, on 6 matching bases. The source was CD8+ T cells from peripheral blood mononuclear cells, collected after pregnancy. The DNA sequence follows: TGTGCCAGTAGTATAGATACCGGGACAACTGGAAACACCATATATTTT. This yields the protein CASSIDTGTTGNTIYF.